This T cell receptor (beta chain) emerged from a study of beta chain features in type 1 diabetes. General study results and limits: Moderate but significant shortening of TCRB CDR3s was recorded in all four CD4+ subsets from Type 1 diabetes patients.

The study reverse transcribed the entire isolated RNA, so it sequenced expressed TCRB transcripts. TCRdb's copy holds only in-frame clones and misses some; the assay was immunoSEQ multiplex PCR. The repertoire consists of about 400,000 clones, with around an eighth occurring once and the leading ten covering over 0.008%. There are 11 residues in the CDR3. V lost 6 bases, J lost 8 bases, and 13 bases lay in between. Germline V CDR1 and CDR2: SQVTM, ANQGSEA. In the case of this clone: No antigen is known for it.

The clonotype originates from a young woman with type 1 diabetes. The source material was naive CD4+ T cells from blood. This chain connects TRBV29-1 to TRBJ1-1, with D possibly being TRBD1 (5 bases). This chain's CDR3 is CSVGGWTEAFF. The DNA of the CDR3 is TGCAGCGTGGGGGGGTGGACCGAAGCTTTCTTT.